These 3 T cell receptor beta chains came from one sample sequenced in a study of cytomegalovirus exposure and HLA in healthy donors. Researchers ran the PCR with 60 Vbeta and 13 Jbeta primers. Clones were sequenced by immunoSEQ multiplex PCR, and TCRdb holds only the in-frame ones, with some missing. This table lists 150,000 or so clones. The material sequenced was PBMCs. The receptors here all came from a woman in her 40s in good health and CMV-seropositive.

V gene TRBV9 combines with J gene TRBJ2-5, with TRBD2 matching over 9 bases. The J call is doubtful: the DNA matches TRBJ2-7 better. Germline CDR1 and CDR2: SGDLS and YYNGEE. CDR3 length: 14 amino acids. CDR3 bases: TGTGCCAGCAGCGAAAGCGGGAGGTCCTACGAGCAGTACTTC. It specifies CASSESGRSYEQYF.

The genes are TRBV27 and TRBJ1-1; TRBD1 agrees at 7 bases. Germline CDR1 and CDR2: MNHEY and SMNVEV (reference sequence). The CDR3 runs to 13 residues. The V gene end was trimmed by 3 bases and the J gene end by 6 bases; junction bases not matched to a gene: 4. The CDR3 loop is CASSFRGAAEAFF. The CDR3 nucleotides are TGTGCCAGCAGTTTCAGGGGGGCGGCTGAAGCTTTCTTT.

This sequence joins TRBV5-6 and TRBJ2-7; 11 bases are shared with TRBD1. The ends lost 2 bases at V and 4 bases at J; junction bases unmatched: 5. This CDR3 comprises 15 residues. Germline CDR1 and CDR2: SGHDT and YYEEEE. Here the CDR3 reads CASSFRGTGGYEQYF. CDR3 in DNA: TGTGCCAGCAGCTTCAGGGGGACAGGGGGATACGAGCAGTACTTC.